The 9 T cell receptor beta chains below all came from one sample that was sequenced in a study of STAT5B mutations in CD4+ large granular lymphocyte leukemia. Sequencing used immunoSEQ multiplex PCR; TCRdb keeps in-frame clones, though not all of them. In the table there are tens of thousands of clones, approximately 81% of which are singletons. The sample consisted of CD4+ T cells from blood buffy coats. Receptor source: a human donor in good health.

This clone was counted a few times. The chain employs TRBV5-1 and TRBJ2-7, with TRBD1 matching over 8 bases. CDR1 is SGHRS and CDR2 is YFSETQ in the germline V gene. The CDR3 extends over 15 amino acids. The ends lost 0 bases at V and 4 bases at J; junction bases unmatched: 6. The CDR3 here is CASSLAPGGMYEQYF. DNA for the CDR3: TGCGCCAGCAGCTTGGCACCAGGGGGCATGTACGAGCAGTACTTC.

This clone has just one count. This chain links TRBV6-5 with TRBJ1-1; D uncertain. This CDR3 has 14 amino acids. V was cut by 0 bases and J by 1 base, with 6 bases left in between. Germline values: CDR1 MNHEY, CDR2 SVGAGI. CDR3 sequence: CASSYSSWNTEAFF. The CDR3 DNA reads as TGTGCCAGCAGTTACTCGAGTTGGAACACTGAAGCTTTCTTT.

This clone was seen just once. The chain employs TRBV29-1 and TRBJ1-5, with 8 nucleotides matching TRBD1. Germline CDR1 reads SQVTM; CDR2 reads ANQGSEA. The CDR3 is made up of 15 amino acids. V lost 4 bases, J lost 9 bases, and 14 bases stayed unmatched. CDR3 sequence: CSVANATGVGWPQHF. The CDR3 nucleotides read TGCAGCGTTGCTAACGCGACAGGGGTTGGTTGGCCCCAGCATTTT.

The rearrangement uses TRBV5-3 and TRBJ2-5; tentatively, D is TRBD2 (7 bases). TRBV5-3 is reported as an ORF; its role is uncertain. Trimming cost V 1 base and J 7 bases, with 26 bases left between them. CDR3 length: 18 residues. CDR3 in DNA: TGTGCCAGAAGCTTGACCATCCCGGGGGGCCTGTGCAGGGGGACCCAGTACTTC. The encoded protein is CARSLTIPGGLCRGTQYF.

The chain couples TRBV4-2 to TRBJ2-3; 8 bases line up with TRBD2. Unmatched junction bases numbered 8, after V lost 2 bases and J lost 4 bases. Germline loops: CDR1 LGHNA, CDR2 YNFKEQ. The CDR3 contains 16 residues. CDR3 loop: CASSQIGGAVSDTQYF. CDR3 nucleotides: TGTGCCAGCAGCCAAATCGGGGGGGCCGTCTCAGATACGCAGTATTTT.

This clone was found a few times. This sequence joins TRBV5-5 and TRBJ1-1; D unresolved. This CDR3 comprises 14 residues. V was trimmed by 3 bases and J by 4 bases, leaving 13 bases between them. Germline CDR1 SGHKS, CDR2 YYEKEE (reference sequence). CDR3 sequence (DNA): TGTGCCAGCAGCTCGGAGCTTATGGGCACTGAAGCTTTCTTT. Its protein product is CASSSELMGTEAFF.

In this sample, this clone turned up a few times. The chain carries TRBV9 and TRBJ1-1; D ambiguous. The CDR3 spans 14 residues. Germline V CDR1 and CDR2: SGDLS, YYNGEE. The germline V and J ends were trimmed by 4 bases and 4 bases, with 14 bases remaining between them. CDR3 sequence (DNA): TGTGCCAGCAGCATAAGCGGTGTAGGCACTGAAGCTTTCTTT. Protein sequence: CASSISGVGTEAFF.

The chain has TRBV19 and TRBJ1-3; D perhaps matches TRBD1 (5 bases). This CDR3 region has 15 residues. The germline V gene encodes CDR1 LNHDA and CDR2 SQIVND (reference sequence). V was pared by 6 bases and J by 2 bases, with 14 bases between. CDR3 in amino acids: CASRGRRDPGNTIYF. The DNA of the CDR3 is TGTGCCAGTAGAGGTCGTAGGGACCCTGGAAACACCATATATTTT.

The chain combines TRBV18 with TRBJ2-1; possible D gene TRBD1, 5 bases. CDR1 KGHSH and CDR2 LQKENI come from the germline V gene. CDR3 length: 16 amino acids. V lost 5 bases, J lost 0 bases, and 14 bases lay in between. Here the CDR3 reads CASSSRQSLSYNEQFF. CDR3 DNA sequence: TGTGCCAGCTCATCTAGACAGAGTCTCTCCTACAATGAGCAGTTCTTC. The variable domain in full, with the rest retrieved from reference TRBV18 and TRBJ2-1, is NAGVMQNPRHLVRRRGQEARLRCSPMKGHSHVYWYRQLPEEGLKFMVYLQKENIIDESGMPKERFSAEFPKEGPSILRIQQVVRGDSAAYFCASSSRQSLSYNEQFFGPGTRLTVL.